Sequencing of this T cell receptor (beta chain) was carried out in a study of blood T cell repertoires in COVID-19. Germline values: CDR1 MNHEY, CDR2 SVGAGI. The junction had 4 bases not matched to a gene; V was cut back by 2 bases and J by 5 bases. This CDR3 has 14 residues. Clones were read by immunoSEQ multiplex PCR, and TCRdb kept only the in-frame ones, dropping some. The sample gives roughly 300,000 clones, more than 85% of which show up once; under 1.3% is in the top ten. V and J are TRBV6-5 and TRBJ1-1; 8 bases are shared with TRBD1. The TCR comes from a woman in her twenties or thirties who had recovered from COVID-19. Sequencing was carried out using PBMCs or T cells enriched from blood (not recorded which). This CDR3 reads CASSYGTGGTEAFF. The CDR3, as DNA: TGTGCCAGCAGTTACGGTACAGGGGGAACTGAAGCTTTCTTT.